One sample yielded the 20 T cell receptor beta chains listed below, sequenced in a study of regulatory dendritic cells for organ transplantation. The protocol was immunoSEQ multiplex PCR, while the TCRdb copy is restricted to in-frame clones and leaves out a portion. The sample includes 25,000 to 35,000 clones, approximately 82% of them seen just once. What was sequenced was naive CD8+ T cells from blood. The sample's subset: CD45RA+ naive T cells. Receptors were obtained from a human donor in good health.

The V and J genes are TRBV7-2 and TRBJ2-7; D unresolved. The CDR3 is made up of 11 amino acids. V lost 5 bases and J lost 5, with 7 bases in between. CDR1 is SGHTA, CDR2 FQGNSA, per germline. The CDR3 sequence: CASSPENEQYF. The CDR3 DNA follows: TGTGCCAGCAGCCCGGAGAACGAGCAGTACTTC.

The CDR3 sequence: CASSQGQNSNQPQHF. The CDR3, as DNA: TGTGCCAGCAGCCAAGGACAGAATAGCAATCAGCCCCAGCATTTT. The chain combines TRBV4-2 with TRBJ1-5; D is possibly TRBD1 (5 bases). The CDR3 totals 15 residues. Between the trimmed V and J ends, which lost 1 base and 0 bases, there was a span of 7 bases. Germline V CDR1 and CDR2: LGHNA, YNFKEQ.

The chain has TRBV11-2 and TRBJ1-4; tentatively, D is TRBD1 (6 bases). The V gene's germline CDR1 is SGHAT and CDR2 FQNNGV. The CDR3 is made up of 16 amino acids. Trimming removed 1 base at V and 4 bases at J, with 13 bases between. CDR3: CASSLGVFRGNEKLFF. The CDR3 DNA follows: TGTGCCAGCAGCTTAGGAGTATTCAGGGGTAATGAAAAACTGTTTTTT.

The chain links TRBV11-2 to TRBJ2-2, with TRBD1 identical over 7 bases. Germline trimming cut 0 bases from V and 1 base from J; bases unmatched to any gene: 5. The CDR3 covers 17 residues. Germline lookup yields CDR1 SGHAT and CDR2 FQNNGV. CDR3 nucleotide sequence: TGTGCCAGCAGCTTAGATTGGCAGGGGGAGAACACCGGGGAGCTGTTTTTT. Translating it yields CASSLDWQGENTGELFF.

The DNA for the CDR3 is TGTGCCATCAGTGGGATAGACTCTAACTATGGCTACACCTTC. This sequence encodes CAISGIDSNYGYTF. J is TRBJ1-2 and V is TRBV10-3; D gene unclear. In germline, CDR1 is ENHRY, CDR2 SYGVKD. The V and J ends lost 4 bases and 0 bases respectively, with 9 bases between them. CDR3 size: 14 residues.

The chain joins TRBV21-1 to TRBJ2-4; the table's D call TRBD1 went unverified against the DNA. TRBV21-1 is given as a pseudogene. CDR3 size: 19 residues. CDR3: CASSRSQDRELLAKNIQYF. The DNA of the CDR3 is TGTGCCAGCAGCAGGTCCCAGGACAGGGAGCTCCTAGCCAAAAACATTCAGTACTTC.

V and J are TRBV6-5 and TRBJ2-7, with 8 bases that match TRBD2. CDR3 length: 15 residues. The germline V gene encodes CDR1 MNHEY and CDR2 SVGAGI. V lost 4 bases and J lost 1; bases outside the gene matches: 6. The CDR3 reads CASSSSGGSSYEQYF. CDR3 bases: TGTGCCAGCAGTTCCAGCGGGGGCTCTTCCTACGAGCAGTACTTC.

Only a few counts were recorded for this clone. The chain combines TRBV5-1 with TRBJ1-2; D is unclear. V was clipped by 3 bases and J by 6 bases, with 12 bases between them. Germline V gene lookup returns CDR1 SGHRS and CDR2 YFSETQ. The length of the CDR3 is 13 residues. DNA of the CDR3: TGCGCCAGCAGCTCGCGGGCGGCGGATGGCTACACCTTC. It encodes CASSSRAADGYTF.

This clone appeared a few times. CDR3: CASSLVGGDNSPLHF. The DNA of the CDR3 is TGTGCCAGCAGCTTAGTTGGGGGCGATAATTCACCCCTCCACTTT. J is TRBJ1-6 and V is TRBV11-2; D perhaps matches TRBD1 (6 bases). This CDR3 is 15 amino acids long. Germline V gene lookup returns CDR1 SGHAT and CDR2 FQNNGV. V shed 1 base and J shed 5 bases, with 9 bases lying between them. The full variable domain, with the rest looked up from reference TRBV11-2 and TRBJ1-6, is EAGVAQSPRYKIIEKRQSVAFWCNPISGHATLYWYQQILGQGPKLLIQFQNNGVVDDSQLPKDRFSAERLKGVDSTLKIQPAKLEDSAVYLCASSLVGGDNSPLHFGNGTRLTVT.

The rearrangement joins TRBV6-5 to TRBJ1-4, with 9 bases aligning to TRBD1. J gave up 8 bases and V 11 bases, and 9 bases lay outside the gene matches. This CDR3 is 13 amino acids long. Germline V gives CDR1 MNHEY, CDR2 SVGAGI. CDR3 protein: CAAGIDRGEKLFF. The CDR3 DNA reads as TGTGCCGCGGGGATAGACAGGGGGGAAAAACTGTTTTTT.

V gene TRBV13 combines with J gene TRBJ2-1; 9 bases match TRBD2. This CDR3 is 16 amino acids long. V shed 0 bases and J 3 bases; nucleotides not matched to a gene: 3. Germline CDR1 reads PRHDT; CDR2 reads FYEKMQ (reference sequence). In DNA form, the CDR3 reads TGTGCCAGCAGCTTAGGAATAGCGGGGGTCTACAATGAGCAGTTCTTC. Its protein product is CASSLGIAGVYNEQFF.

This chain connects TRBV7-2 to TRBJ1-1; D is uncertain. Germline V CDR1 and CDR2: SGHTA, FQGNSA. The CDR3 is 14 residues long. V was cut by 1 base and J by 0 bases, with 6 bases left in between. The DNA of the CDR3 is TGTGCCAGCAGCTTAGGACAAATGAACACTGAAGCTTTCTTT. The encoded protein is CASSLGQMNTEAFF. The whole variable domain, remainder taken from reference TRBV7-2 and TRBJ1-1, is GAGVSQSPSNKVTEKGKDVELRCDPISGHTALYWYRQSLGQGLEFLIYFQGNSAPDKSGLPSDRFSAERTGGSVSTLTIQRTQQEDSAVYLCASSLGQMNTEAFFGQGTRLTVV.

The table lists this clone with a count of one. Other DNA sequences within the sample encode an identical CDR3. This chain uses TRBV19 with TRBJ1-1; 7 bases line up with TRBD1. The CDR3 is 13 amino acids. V was clipped by 9 bases and J by 5 bases; unmatched bases: 9. Germline lookup yields CDR1 LNHDA and CDR2 SQIVND (reference sequence). CDR3 sequence reads: CASSQAQGTEAFF. The CDR3, as DNA: TGTGCCAGCTCTCAGGCACAGGGGACTGAAGCTTTCTTT.

The rearrangement joins TRBV15 to TRBJ2-7, with D possibly being TRBD2 (6 bases). Trimming left V 4 bases short and J 3 bases short, with 16 bases between. CDR1 and CDR2 (germline): LNHNV, YYDKDF (reference sequence). The CDR3 has 15 residues. For the CDR3, the DNA is TGTGCCACCAGCATTGCCCGGGGACTCATCTACGAGCAGTACTTC. It is translated as CATSIARGLIYEQYF.

The rearrangement uses TRBV29-1 and TRBJ2-7; 7 bases fit TRBD1. This CDR3 region has 13 residues. Germline CDR1 reads SQVTM; CDR2 reads ANQGSEA. With V trimmed by 3 bases and J by 5 bases, 7 bases remained unmatched. The CDR3 bases are TGCAGCGTTGAGGACAGGCTGCGGGACGAGCAGTACTTC. It is translated as CSVEDRLRDEQYF.

The rearrangement joins TRBV19 to TRBJ1-2; 8 positions match TRBD1. CDR3 length equals 15 residues. The germline V gene encodes CDR1 LNHDA and CDR2 SQIVND (reference sequence). V gave up 6 bases and J gave up 5 bases; unmatched junction bases: 11. The CDR3 spells CASSSGQANLYGYTF. The CDR3, as DNA: TGTGCCAGTAGCTCGGGACAGGCAAACCTTTATGGCTACACCTTC.

V and J are TRBV12-2 and TRBJ1-2; whether TRBD1, the table's D call, matches the DNA was not checked. TRBV12-2 is a listed pseudogene. There are 13 residues in the CDR3. CDR3: CASRFDRINGYTF. DNA of the CDR3: TGTGCAAGTCGCTTCGACAGGATAAATGGCTACACCTTC.

V usage is TRBV7-2 and J usage is TRBJ2-1; a weak D match, TRBD1 (5 bases). The V and J ends lost 1 base and 0 bases respectively, with 7 bases between them. This CDR3 contains 15 residues. CDR1 SGHTA and CDR2 FQGNSA come from the germline V gene. The CDR3, as DNA: TGTGCCAGCAGCTTAGGGGGCCCCTCCTACAATGAGCAGTTCTTC. The encoded protein is CASSLGGPSYNEQFF.

CDR3 sequence (DNA): TGTGCCAGCAGCCGACCGGGACAGGGCCGAAACACCATATATTTT. It translates to CASSRPGQGRNTIYF. The chain employs TRBV5-6 and TRBJ1-3; 9 bases align to TRBD1. V lost 4 bases, J lost 5 bases, and 7 bases stayed unmatched. The germline V gene encodes CDR1 SGHDT and CDR2 YYEEEE. This CDR3 has 15 residues.

The chain is built from TRBV5-1 and TRBJ2-7; 8 bases agree with TRBD1. The J segment lost 6 bases and the V segment lost 3 bases, leaving 5 bases of the junction unmatched. CDR3 size: 13 residues. Germline V gives CDR1 SGHRS, CDR2 YFSETQ. The DNA for the CDR3 is TGCGCCAGCAGCTACACAGGGGGTCGCGAGCAGTACTTC. Amino acid sequence: CASSYTGGREQYF.